A single sample gave rise to the 23 T cell receptor beta chains below, sequenced in a study of blood T cell repertoires in COVID-19. Here immunoSEQ multiplex PCR was the method, and the copy in TCRdb shows in-frame clones only, minus some. This sample has about 480,000 clones, with approximately 91% found just once. Sequencing was performed on PBMCs or T cells enriched from blood (not recorded which). Receptors originate from a woman aged 55-75 years who had recovered from COVID-19.

This clone was recorded a few times. The chain links TRBV5-4 to TRBJ2-3; 9 bases are a match to TRBD2. This CDR3 comprises 16 residues. Germline V gives CDR1 SGHNT, CDR2 YYREEE (reference sequence). V lost 0 bases, J lost 4 bases, and 6 bases stayed unmatched. CDR3: CASSLVAGVRPDTQYF. DNA for the CDR3: TGTGCCAGCAGCTTGGTAGCGGGGGTCAGGCCAGATACGCAGTATTTT.

The J gene is TRBJ1-1, the V gene TRBV28; D is unresolved. This CDR3 is 12 amino acids long. The germline gives CDR1 MDHEN, CDR2 SYDVKM. The V gene lost 6 bases and the J gene lost 5 bases, with 10 bases spanning the gap. The CDR3 DNA follows: TGTGCCAGCAGAGCTCTCTGGACTGAAGCTTTCTTT. As protein: CASRALWTEAFF.

The rearrangement joins TRBV5-1 to TRBJ2-5; D might be TRBD2 (5 bases). CDR3 length: 15 amino acids. Germline CDR1 and CDR2: SGHRS and YFSETQ. Trimming removed 3 bases from V and 5 bases from J, with 17 bases in between. CDR3 DNA sequence: TGCGCCAGCAGCTGGTCCGGGGTGTTGACGGAGACCCAGTACTTC. Amino acid sequence: CASSWSGVLTETQYF.

The chain uses TRBV30 and TRBJ1-1, with 7 bases lining up with TRBD1. Germline V gives CDR1 GTSNPN, CDR2 SVGIG (reference sequence). The CDR3 extends over 13 amino acids. V lost 6 bases and J lost 3; bases outside the gene matches: 7. The CDR3 here is CACDKGAHTEAFF. CDR3 in DNA: TGTGCCTGTGATAAGGGGGCGCACACTGAAGCTTTCTTT.

The chain combines TRBV18 with TRBJ2-3; 8 bases fit TRBD1. The CDR3 totals 16 residues. The germline V gene has CDR1 KGHSH and CDR2 LQKENI. Trimming removed 4 bases from V and 4 bases from J; junction bases left unmatched: 10. CDR3 in DNA: TGTGCCAGCTCACTAGTGACAGGGGTTGGCGCAGATACGCAGTATTTT. Residues: CASSLVTGVGADTQYF.

The chain has TRBV2 and TRBJ1-5; D not resolved. Deletions cut 5 bases from V and 0 bases from J, with 20 bases between. In germline, CDR1 is SNHLY, CDR2 FYNNEI. The length of the CDR3 is 18 residues. CDR3 residues: CASSKRMVGGGSNQPQHF. CDR3 DNA: TGTGCCAGCAGTAAGCGGATGGTCGGCGGAGGTAGCAATCAGCCCCAGCATTTT. The full variable domain, with the rest looked up from reference TRBV2 and TRBJ1-5, is EPEVTQTPSHQVTQMGQEVILRCVPISNHLYFYWYRQILGQKVEFLVSFYNNEISEKSEIFDDQFSVERPDGSNFTLKIRSTKLEDSAMYFCASSKRMVGGGSNQPQHFGDGTRLSIL.

The CDR3 is CASSTTGFTEAFF. The CDR3 DNA reads TGTGCCAGCAGCACCACAGGGTTCACTGAAGCTTTCTTT. The chain links TRBV11-2 to TRBJ1-1; TRBD1 is a possible D gene (6 bases). The CDR3 spans 13 residues. Trimming shortened V by 5 bases and J by 4 bases, and 11 bases separated the two germline ends. Germline V CDR1 and CDR2: SGHAT, FQNNGV.

The rearrangement uses TRBV7-9 and TRBJ2-2; 7 nucleotides match TRBD1. The junction had 3 bases not matched to a gene; V was cut back by 5 bases and J by 6 bases. Per germline, CDR1 SEHNR and CDR2 FQNEAQ (reference sequence). CDR3 size: 13 residues. The CDR3 here is CASSRQGPGELFF. The DNA for the CDR3 is TGTGCCAGCAGCCGACAGGGACCCGGGGAGCTGTTTTTT.

J is TRBJ1-2 and V is TRBV19; no clear D. The CDR3 contains 13 residues. The V and J ends lost 5 bases and 5 bases respectively, with 12 bases between them. Germline V gene data show CDR1 as LNHDA and CDR2 as SQIVND (reference sequence). The CDR3 DNA is TGTGCCAGTAGTTTCGGAACGGAGTATGGCTACACCTTC. This gives the protein CASSFGTEYGYTF.

The chain couples TRBV19 to TRBJ2-5; D might be TRBD2 (6 bases). V was shortened by 6 bases and J by 5 bases, with 13 bases between the two germline ends. CDR1 LNHDA and CDR2 SQIVND come from the germline V gene (reference sequence). This CDR3 spans 13 amino acids. Written as DNA, the CDR3 is TGTGCCAGTAGCTGGGGGGTCCGGGAGACCCAGTACTTC. This translates into CASSWGVRETQYF.

The chain employs TRBV10-3 and TRBJ1-2, with TRBD1 as a possible D gene (6 bases). V was cut by 6 bases and J by 5 bases, with 16 bases left in between. The CDR3 totals 14 residues. Germline CDR1 and CDR2: ENHRY and SYGVKD. As DNA, the CDR3 is TGTGCCATCAGGCTCATTGGGGGCGGATATGGCTACACCTTC. Translation: CAIRLIGGGYGYTF.

The rearrangement joins TRBV10-2 to TRBJ2-1, with D perhaps TRBD1 (5 bases). Germline lookup yields CDR1 WSHSY and CDR2 SAAADI. Trimming shortened V by 5 bases and J by 2 bases, and 7 bases separated the two germline ends. This CDR3 comprises 13 residues. The CDR3 here is CASSMDTYNEQFF. The DNA of the CDR3 is TGCGCCAGCAGTATGGACACCTACAATGAGCAGTTCTTC.

This chain uses TRBV10-3 with TRBJ2-2, with D possibly matching TRBD2 (7 bases). Germline V lookup: CDR1 ENHRY, CDR2 SYGVKD. The ends were cut back, 7 bases at V and 1 base at J, with 10 bases in the middle. CDR3 length: 14 residues. The CDR3 bases are TGTGCCATCACGGGGGGCTTGAACACCGGGGAGCTGTTTTTT. Translation gives CAITGGLNTGELFF.

The chain couples TRBV19 to TRBJ2-2; 9 bases are a match to TRBD1. This CDR3 is built from 16 residues. Trimming at V came to 5 bases and at J to 3 bases, leaving 7 bases not matched to a gene. Germline lookup yields CDR1 LNHDA and CDR2 SQIVND (reference sequence). CDR3 in amino acids: CASSARDRAHTGELFF. The CDR3 DNA is TGTGCCAGTAGTGCCCGGGACAGGGCGCACACCGGGGAGCTGTTTTTT.

The rearrangement joins TRBV19 to TRBJ2-3, with D possibly being TRBD2 (6 bases). The CDR3 covers 15 residues. Germline CDR1 reads LNHDA; CDR2 reads SQIVND (reference sequence). The V end was cut by 5 bases, the J end by 2 bases, with 14 bases between. The CDR3 protein is CASSPEGGATDTQYF. In DNA, the CDR3 is TGTGCCAGTAGTCCCGAAGGAGGGGCCACAGATACGCAGTATTTT.

This chain joins TRBV30 and TRBJ1-2, with a tentative D call TRBD1 (6 bases). CDR3 size: 13 residues. Germline CDR1 GTSNPN, CDR2 SVGIG (reference sequence). V lost 6 bases and J lost 1, with 12 bases in between. The chain's CDR3 is CACQDRVNYGYTF. For the CDR3, the DNA is TGTGCCTGTCAGGACAGAGTTAACTATGGCTACACCTTC.

V gene TRBV5-4 combines with J gene TRBJ1-4; D is ambiguous. Germline V lookup: CDR1 SGHNT, CDR2 YYREEE (reference sequence). V was clipped by 3 bases and J by 4 bases, with 10 bases between them. CDR3 length: 14 amino acids. The CDR3, as DNA: TGTGCCAGCAGCTCCCCCGGAGATAATGAAAAACTGTTTTTT. Translated: CASSSPGDNEKLFF.

The chain carries TRBV2 and TRBJ2-4; tentative D call: TRBD1 (5 bases). Trimming took off 2 bases at V and 1 base at J, with 12 bases between the two ends. The CDR3 contains 16 residues. CDR1 and CDR2 from the germline V gene are SNHLY and FYNNEI. For the CDR3, the DNA is TGTGCCAGCAGTGAACGTCCCAGGGTTGCCAAAAACATTCAGTACTTC. Translation gives CASSERPRVAKNIQYF. Supplemented by reference TRBV2 and TRBJ2-4, the full variable domain reads EPEVTQTPSHQVTQMGQEVILRCVPISNHLYFYWYRQILGQKVEFLVSFYNNEISEKSEIFDDQFSVERPDGSNFTLKIRSTKLEDSAMYFCASSERPRVAKNIQYFGAGTRLSVL.

The chain has TRBV6-6 and TRBJ1-1, with TRBD1 identical over 12 bases. The CDR3 loop spans 16 amino acids. Germline lookup yields CDR1 MNHNY and CDR2 SVGAGI (reference sequence). Germline trimming cut 5 bases from V and 6 bases from J; bases unmatched to any gene: 10. CDR3 amino acids: CASSPALGQGASEAFF. DNA of the CDR3: TGTGCCAGCAGTCCGGCCCTGGGACAGGGGGCGTCTGAAGCTTTCTTT.

This chain uses TRBV19 with TRBJ1-3; 9 bases are a match to TRBD1. This CDR3 spans 18 amino acids. Germline CDR1 is LNHDA and CDR2 is SQIVND (reference sequence). Trimming removed 5 bases from V and 5 bases from J; junction bases left unmatched: 16. CDR3 residues: CASSPSLTGTGTRNTIYF. As DNA, the CDR3 is TGTGCCAGTAGTCCCTCACTTACGGGGACAGGGACCAGAAACACCATATATTTT. Together with reference TRBV19 and TRBJ1-3, the CDR3 gives the full variable domain: DGGITQSPKYLFRKEGQNVTLSCEQNLNHDAMYWYRQDPGQGLRLIYYSQIVNDFQKGDIAEGYSVSREKKESFPLTVTSAQKNPTAFYLCASSPSLTGTGTRNTIYFGEGSWLTVV.

The V call is TRBV14, the J call TRBJ1-5, with 8 bases matching TRBD1. CDR3 length: 14 residues. V lost 3 bases and J lost 2; bases outside the gene matches: 0. Looked up from germline, CDR1 is SGHDN and CDR2 is FVKESK. The CDR3 nucleotides are TGTGCCAGCAGCCAGACAGGGGGCAATCAGCCCCAGCATTTT. Translated: CASSQTGGNQPQHF.

The CDR3 nucleotides read TGCGCCAGCAGCTTGGACGGGGGAGAAGCTTTCTTT. Protein product: CASSLDGGEAFF. The chain couples TRBV5-1 to TRBJ1-1; weak D call: TRBD1 (5 bases). The V gene lost 0 bases and the J gene lost 8 bases, with 8 bases spanning the gap. Germline lookup yields CDR1 SGHRS and CDR2 YFSETQ. This CDR3 contains 12 residues.

Here the CDR3 reads CASMRDLNTGELFF. In DNA, the CDR3 is TGTGCCAGCATGCGGGACTTAAACACCGGGGAGCTGTTTTTT. The rearrangement uses TRBV6-5 and TRBJ2-2, with D maybe TRBD2 (6 bases). The CDR3 consists of 14 residues. The V end was cut by 7 bases, the J end by 2 bases, with 11 bases between. The germline CDR1 and CDR2 sequences are MNHEY and SVGAGI.